This entry features one T cell receptor (beta chain) sequence. Primers: 60 Vbeta forward and 13 Jbeta reverse. Profiling relied on immunoSEQ multiplex PCR, and the TCRdb table lists in-frame clones only, not all of them. The sample contains 220,000 or so clones, around four fifths of which appear only once. This sample was included in a study of cytomegalovirus exposure and HLA in healthy donors. Germline-derived CDR1 and CDR2 are MGHRA and YSYEKL. The CDR3 contains 11 residues. V lost 0 bases to trimming and J lost 9 bases, with 5 bases between them. This clonotype was sampled from a man between 50 and 59 years old in good health and CMV-seronegative. Sequencing used PBMCs. The chain employs TRBV4-1 and TRBJ1-2; D is undetermined. The CDR3 DNA sequence: TGCGCCAGCAGCCAAGATTCTCGCTACACCTTC. This gives the protein CASSQDSRYTF.